The subject of this entry is one T cell receptor (beta chain). This specimen belongs to a study of T cell changes during pregnancy in multiple sclerosis. Looked up from germline, CDR1 is LNHNV and CDR2 is YYDKDF (reference sequence). The CDR3 sequence is 14 residues long. V gave up 3 bases and J gave up 3 bases; unmatched junction bases: 4. Assay: immunoSEQ multiplex PCR; the TCRdb copy retains only in-frame clones and omits some. The sample includes around 50,000 clones, over 75% of them seen just once. This sequence originates from a female donor with multiple sclerosis, enrolled in a pregnancy study. The chain couples TRBV15 to TRBJ2-5; TRBD1 matches 7 bases. The source was CD8+ T cells from peripheral blood mononuclear cells, collected in the second trimester of pregnancy. The CDR3 reads CATSRNDREETQYF. CDR3 nucleotides: TGTGCCACCAGCAGGAACGACAGGGAAGAGACCCAGTACTTC.